The TCR beta chain under discussion was sequenced for a study of blood T cell repertoires in COVID-19. Study-level background: The samples span acute and convalescent COVID-19 from the United States, Italy and Spain. The cDNA or gDNA used as material had been derived from T cells, B-cell-depleted T cells, or PBMCs.

Authors' data handling: The authors estimated nucleated cell counts from reference gene primer amplification. The method was immunoSEQ multiplex PCR; TCRdb's version includes in-frame clones alone and lacks a portion of them. Clone size and the V and J calls come from that table; the DNA yielded D and trimming. The sample contains about 160,000 clones, over 70% of which appear only once. Which cohort a participant joined came from the clinical history participants gave. The germline V gene encodes CDR1 SGHNT and CDR2 YYREEE (reference sequence). J was trimmed by 3 bases and V by 1 base; bases with no gene match: 13. The CDR3 consists of 18 residues.

What was sequenced was PBMCs or T cells enriched from blood (not recorded which). This receptor was taken from a middle-aged woman with acute COVID-19. This chain uses TRBV5-4 with TRBJ2-7, with TRBD2 matching 10 bases. CDR3 residues: CASSLRPSGSLPSYEQYF. CDR3 in DNA: TGTGCCAGCAGCTTGAGGCCTAGCGGGAGCCTACCCAGCTACGAGCAGTACTTC.